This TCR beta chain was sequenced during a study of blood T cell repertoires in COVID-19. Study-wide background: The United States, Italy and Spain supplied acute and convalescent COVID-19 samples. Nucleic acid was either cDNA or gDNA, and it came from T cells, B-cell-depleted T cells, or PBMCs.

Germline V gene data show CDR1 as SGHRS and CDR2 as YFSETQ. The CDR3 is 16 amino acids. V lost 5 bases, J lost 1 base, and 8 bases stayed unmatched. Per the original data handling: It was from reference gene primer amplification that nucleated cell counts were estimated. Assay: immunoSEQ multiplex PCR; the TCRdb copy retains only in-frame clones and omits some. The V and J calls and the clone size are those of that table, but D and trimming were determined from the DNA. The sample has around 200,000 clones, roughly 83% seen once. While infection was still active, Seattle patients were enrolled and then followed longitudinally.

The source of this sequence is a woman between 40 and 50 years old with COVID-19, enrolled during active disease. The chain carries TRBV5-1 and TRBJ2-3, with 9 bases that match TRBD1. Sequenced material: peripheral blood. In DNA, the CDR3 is TGCGCCAGCAGTTCCTTACAGGGGGCAGGCACAGATACGCAGTATTTT. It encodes CASSSLQGAGTDTQYF. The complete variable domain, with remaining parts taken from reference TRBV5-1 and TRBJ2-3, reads KAGVTQTPRYLIKTRGQQVTLSCSPISGHRSVSWYQQTPGQGLQFLFEYFSETQRNKGNFPGRFSGRQFSNSRSEMNVSTLELGDSALYLCASSSLQGAGTDTQYFGPGTRLTVL.